The 31 T cell receptor beta chains below come from one sample, sequenced in a study of CXCR3 chemokines and chemotherapy response in bladder cancer. MiXCR, applied by TCRdb to the PCR reads, yields one record per CDR3 protein. The table records roughly 2,300 distinct CDR3 sequences, less than 20% of them present only once. This specimen was acquired from a patient whose treatment included neoadjuvant chemotherapy. The receptors originated from a human donor with bladder cancer that responded to neoadjuvant chemotherapy.

This clonotype is deemed medium-sized. The chain has TRBV7-4 and TRBJ2-2; 9 positions agree with TRBD2. In germline, CDR1 is SGHVT, CDR2 SQSDAQ. CDR3 length: 16 amino acids. The V and J ends lost 2 bases and 4 bases, in that order; junction bases with no gene match: 5. This chain's CDR3 is CASSLRRGGGTGELFF. Here the CDR3 DNA reads TGTGCCAGCAGCTTAAGGCGGGGGGGCGGCACCGGGGAGCTGTTTTTT. The variable domain in full, completed from reference TRBV7-4 and TRBJ2-2, reads GAGVSQSPRYKVAKRGRDVALRCDSISGHVTLYWYRQTLGQGSEVLTYSQSDAQRDKSGRPSGRFSAERPERSVSTLKIQRTEQGDSAVYLCASSLRRGGGTGELFFGEGSRLTVL.

Many counts were recorded for this clonotype. The J gene is TRBJ1-1, the V gene TRBV6-5; 8 bases are a match to TRBD1. CDR1 and CDR2 from the germline V gene are MNHEY and SVGAGI. After removal of 4 bases from V and 4 bases from J, the junction contained 2 bases not matched to a gene. The CDR3 runs 13 residues. The CDR3 DNA reads TGTGCCAGCAGTTTTACAGGGGGCACTGAAGCTTTCTTT. Translation: CASSFTGGTEAFF.

This clonotype is medium-sized by share. This chain connects TRBV19 to TRBJ2-3; 10 bases align to TRBD2. Germline lookup yields CDR1 LNHDA and CDR2 SQIVND (reference sequence). The CDR3 contains 16 residues. V shed 4 bases and J 0 bases; nucleotides not matched to a gene: 4. The CDR3 DNA is TGTGCCAGTAGTACCCTGACTAGCGGGAGCACAGATACGCAGTATTTT. This sequence encodes CASSTLTSGSTDTQYF.

Notes on this clonotype: A read error likely explains this, since a far larger clone differs by one base. V and J are TRBV18 and TRBJ2-1; D not resolved. The tail of the sequence fits TRBJ2-7 better, so the J call may be wrong. The CDR3 consists of 12 residues. The germline V gene encodes CDR1 KGHSH and CDR2 LQKENI. The chain's CDR3 is CASSIETDEQYF. CDR3 DNA: TGTGCCAGCTCAATTGAGACTGACGAGCAGTACTTC.

The chain is built from TRBV24-1 and TRBJ2-7; 9 bases are a match to TRBD1. Unmatched junction bases numbered 10, after V lost 8 bases and J lost 0 bases. This CDR3 has 16 amino acids. Germline assignment: CDR1 KGHDR and CDR2 SFDVKD. In DNA form, the CDR3 reads TGTGCCACCACTTTGTTTGTGGGACAGGGCTCCTACGAGCAGTACTTC. Translating gives CATTLFVGQGSYEQYF.

This clonotype was seen at least ten times. The CDR3 sequence is CASSVTGFNEQFF. CDR3 coding DNA: TGTGCCAGCAGCGTTACGGGGTTCAATGAGCAGTTCTTC. V is TRBV6-6 and J is TRBJ2-1; TRBD2 might be the D (5 bases). With 6 bases removed from V and 6 bases from J, the gap between germline ends came to 12 bases. This CDR3 comprises 13 residues. Germline CDR1 MNHNY, CDR2 SVGAGI (reference sequence).

This clonotype rates as large. CDR3 residues: CASSVNYGYTF. DNA for the CDR3: TGTGCCAGCTCGGTCAACTATGGCTACACCTTC. The J gene is TRBJ1-2, the V gene TRBV6-6; D remains unclear. The V and J ends lost 8 bases and 2 bases respectively, with 6 bases between them. This CDR3 comprises 11 residues. From germline, CDR1 is MNHNY and CDR2 SVGAGI (reference sequence).

The chain recombines TRBV20-1 with TRBJ2-7, with 12 bases fitting TRBD1. V trimming: 3 bases; J trimming: 7 bases; junction bases outside the gene matches: 10. The CDR3 runs to 15 residues. Germline CDR1 is DFQATT and CDR2 is SNEGSKA (reference sequence). The CDR3 reads CSASLPGQGAREQYF. For the CDR3, the DNA is TGCAGTGCTAGCCTTCCGGGACAGGGGGCGCGAGAGCAGTACTTC.

This clonotype counts as medium-sized. This chain links TRBV12-5 with TRBJ1-6; TRBD1 is a possible D gene (6 bases). V was pared by 1 base and J by 5 bases, with 9 bases between. CDR3 length equals 15 residues. Germline CDR1 reads LGHNT; CDR2 reads FRNRAP. The CDR3 region has the DNA TGTGCTAGTGGTTTGGGGACAGCGGATAATTCACCCCTCCACTTT. Translated, it gives CASGLGTADNSPLHF.

The rearrangement joins TRBV2 to TRBJ2-2; 9 bases match TRBD1. Germline V gene sequence: CDR1 SNHLY, CDR2 FYNNEI. This CDR3 is 16 amino acids long. The ends lost 5 bases at V and 5 bases at J; junction bases unmatched: 9. This CDR3 reads CASSQGQGRRTGELFF. The CDR3 DNA sequence: TGTGCCAGCAGTCAAGGACAGGGGCGTAGGACCGGGGAGCTGTTTTTT.

This clonotype counts as large. The chain employs TRBV24-1 and TRBJ1-2; D possibly corresponds to TRBD1 (5 bases). This CDR3 has 13 residues. Germline CDR1 is KGHDR and CDR2 is SFDVKD. The V and J ends lost 3 bases and 7 bases respectively, with 11 bases between them. As DNA, the CDR3 is TGTGCCACCAGTGATACGACAGTGCCTGGCTACACCTTC. Translated: CATSDTTVPGYTF.

This clonotype was counted a single time. Given a far larger clone just one base away, this is likely a sequencing read error. The chain joins TRBV29-1 to TRBJ2-7, with 10 bases matching TRBD2. CDR3 size: 14 residues. Germline lookup yields CDR1 SQVTM and CDR2 ANQGSEA. After removal of 1 base from V and 7 bases from J, the junction contained 7 bases not matched to a gene. CDR3 sequence reads: CSVEASGRPNEQYF. Here the CDR3 DNA reads TGCAGCGTTGAAGCTAGCGGGAGACCCAATGAGCAGTACTTC.

Ten or more counts support this clonotype. This sequence joins TRBV27 and TRBJ2-5; D unclear. The V end lost 3 bases, the J end lost 1 base, and 6 bases lay between the germline ends. The CDR3 loop spans 13 amino acids. Germline V gene sequence: CDR1 MNHEY, CDR2 SMNVEV (reference sequence). The CDR3 loop is CASSFNIQETQYF. The CDR3 DNA follows: TGTGCCAGCAGTTTTAACATCCAAGAGACCCAGTACTTC.

This clonotype was found many times. V usage is TRBV19 and J usage is TRBJ2-7, with D possibly TRBD1 on 5 matching bases. CDR3 length: 12 amino acids. CDR1 and CDR2 (germline): LNHDA, SQIVND (reference sequence). Trimming shortened V by 8 bases and J by 6 bases, and 14 bases separated the two germline ends. The CDR3 DNA follows: TGTGCCAGTTCCGTAGGGGCCTCCGAGCAGTACTTC. Translated: CASSVGASEQYF.

This clonotype is judged large. The rearrangement joins TRBV6-6 to TRBJ2-1; perhaps TRBD1 as D (5 bases). CDR3 length: 16 residues. Deletions cut 6 bases from V and 0 bases from J, with 15 bases between. Germline CDR1 MNHNY, CDR2 SVGAGI (reference sequence). CDR3: CASRPADTRSYNEQFF. The CDR3 region has the DNA TGTGCCAGCAGGCCGGCGGACACCCGCTCCTACAATGAGCAGTTCTTC.

This clonotype has a count of ten or more. The chain recombines TRBV15 with TRBJ1-5; possibly TRBD1 for D (5 bases). Germline-derived CDR1 and CDR2 are LNHNV and YYDKDF (reference sequence). V lost 1 base and J lost 9, with 13 bases in between. The CDR3 spans 14 residues. The CDR3 region is CATSRGVGGGPQHF. In nucleotides, the CDR3 is TGTGCCACCAGCAGAGGCGTCGGGGGGGGGCCCCAGCATTTT. Using reference TRBV15 and TRBJ1-5 for the parts outside the CDR3, the full variable domain is DAMVIQNPRYQVTQFGKPVTLSCSQTLNHNVMYWYQQKSSQAPKLLFHYYDKDFNNEADTPDNFQSRRPNTSFCFLDIRSPGLGDTAMYLCATSRGVGGGPQHFGDGTRLSIL.

This clonotype showed up many times. The chain employs TRBV6-6 and TRBJ2-3; 7 positions agree with TRBD2. J gave up 1 base and V 0 bases, and 7 bases lay outside the gene matches. This CDR3 region has 17 residues. Germline loops: CDR1 MNHNY, CDR2 SVGAGI (reference sequence). The CDR3 is CASSYSTQRDRTDTQYF. The CDR3 DNA reads TGTGCCAGCAGTTACTCCACCCAGCGGGACCGCACAGATACGCAGTATTTT.

In this sample, this clonotype turned up many times. This rearrangement joins TRBV29-1 to TRBJ2-7; weak D call: TRBD1 (5 bases). V lost 4 bases to trimming and J lost 6 bases, with 16 bases between them. This CDR3 is 13 amino acids long. Per the germline V gene, CDR1 is SQVTM and CDR2 is ANQGSEA. The CDR3 DNA reads TGCAGCGTTGTAATCCAGGGATCTTTCGAGCAGTACTTC. Translation gives CSVVIQGSFEQYF.

As regards this clonotype: Compared with germline, one end of the junction differs, possibly owing to a read error. The genes are TRBV30 and TRBJ2-2, with 9 nucleotides matching TRBD1. The CDR3 has 14 amino acids. CDR1 GTSNPN and CDR2 SVGIG come from the germline V gene (reference sequence). CDR3 region: CPWGTGKNTGELFF. CDR3 coding DNA: TGTCCCTGGGGGACAGGGAAGAACACCGGGGAGCTGTTTTTT.

This clonotype rates as medium-sized (0.01 to 0.1%). The gene calls are TRBV10-3 and TRBJ2-2; D is ambiguous. The CDR3 consists of 15 residues. CDR1 and CDR2 (germline): ENHRY, SYGVKD. Trimming stripped 8 bases from V and 2 bases from J, with 15 bases between. The CDR3 nucleotides are TGTGCCATCGGCCCCGGCGGCAGAAACACCGGGGAGCTGTTTTTT. It translates to CAIGPGGRNTGELFF.

This clonotype was seen repeatedly, ten times or more. V usage is TRBV20-1 and J usage is TRBJ1-6; D ambiguous. Germline CDR1 and CDR2: DFQATT and SNEGSKA (reference sequence). V shed 2 bases and J shed 0 bases, with 8 bases lying between them. The CDR3 loop spans 15 amino acids. CDR3 protein: CSARQLSSYNSPLHF. DNA of the CDR3: TGCAGTGCTAGACAGCTAAGCTCCTATAATTCACCCCTCCACTTT.

In its sample, this clonotype was seen many times. The rearrangement links TRBV5-4 to TRBJ2-2, with TRBD2 identical over 7 bases. The CDR3 spans 17 residues. Trimming at V came to 0 bases and at J to 0 bases, leaving 5 bases not matched to a gene. Germline values: CDR1 SGHNT, CDR2 YYREEE (reference sequence). The CDR3 sequence: CASSLAGRVTNTGELFF. The CDR3 DNA reads TGTGCCAGCAGCTTGGCGGGGAGGGTCACGAACACCGGGGAGCTGTTTTTT.

The chain joins TRBV7-9 to TRBJ2-1; 7 bases align to TRBD1. The CDR3 has 15 residues. J lost 6 bases, V lost 1 base, and 6 bases had no gene match. Germline V gene lookup returns CDR1 SEHNR and CDR2 FQNEAQ (reference sequence). The CDR3 nucleotides read TGTGCCAGCAGCTTAGGGCAGGGGGTGGGCAATGAGCAGTTCTTC. It translates to CASSLGQGVGNEQFF. Supplemented by reference TRBV7-9 and TRBJ2-1, the full variable domain reads DTGVSQNPRHKITKRGQNVTFRCDPISEHNRLYWYRQTLGQGPEFLTYFQNEAQLEKSRLLSDRFSAERPKGSFSTLEIQRTEQGDSAMYLCASSLGQGVGNEQFFGPGTRLTVL.

Ten or more counts support this clonotype. The chain carries TRBV30 and TRBJ1-4, with D unclear. V was clipped by 3 bases and J by 5 bases, with 10 bases between them. The CDR3 length is 13 residues. CDR1 GTSNPN and CDR2 SVGIG come from the germline V gene (reference sequence). This chain's CDR3 is CAWSSPPNEKLFF. In nucleotides, the CDR3 is TGTGCCTGGAGCTCCCCCCCGAATGAAAAACTGTTTTTT.

This clonotype was seen ten or more times. V usage is TRBV9 and J usage is TRBJ2-2; D is possibly TRBD1 (6 bases). Germline CDR1 is SGDLS and CDR2 is YYNGEE. The CDR3 spans 13 residues. Between the trimmed V and J ends, which lost 6 bases and 4 bases, there was a span of 10 bases. CDR3 sequence reads: CASISDSTGELFF. For the CDR3, the DNA is TGTGCCAGCATCTCGGACAGCACCGGGGAGCTGTTTTTT.

This clonotype was seen many times. J is TRBJ1-5 and V is TRBV6-1; D is ambiguous. Germline V gene lookup returns CDR1 MNHNS and CDR2 SASEGT. The V and J ends lost 1 base and 2 bases respectively, with 0 bases between them. The CDR3 is made up of 12 amino acids. CDR3 coding DNA: TGTGCCAGCAGTGAAGGCAATCAGCCCCAGCATTTT. It encodes CASSEGNQPQHF.

This clonotype was observed many times. The chain recombines TRBV7-2 with TRBJ2-3; weak D call: TRBD1 (6 bases). CDR1 and CDR2 (germline): SGHTA, FQGNSA. CDR3 length: 14 residues. V was cut by 8 bases and J by 0 bases, with 12 bases left in between. CDR3 in amino acids: CASQTGSSTDTQYF. CDR3 coding DNA: TGTGCCAGCCAAACAGGGTCTAGCACAGATACGCAGTATTTT. The complete variable domain, with remaining parts taken from reference TRBV7-2 and TRBJ2-3, reads GAGVSQSPSNKVTEKGKDVELRCDPISGHTALYWYRQSLGQGLEFLIYFQGNSAPDKSGLPSDRFSAERTGGSVSTLTIQRTQQEDSAVYLCASQTGSSTDTQYFGPGTRLTVL.

This clonotype counts as medium-sized (0.01 to 0.1%). The chain couples TRBV6-2 or TRBV6-3 to TRBJ1-5, with D possibly TRBD1 on 6 matching bases. The V gene's germline CDR1 is MNHEY and CDR2 SVGEGT. V was cut by 6 bases and J by 2 bases, with 14 bases left in between. CDR3 length: 15 residues. DNA of the CDR3: TGTGCCAGCAGGGCCGGGACAATAGGCAATCAGCCCCAGCATTTT. This sequence encodes CASRAGTIGNQPQHF.

In this sample, this clonotype turned up many times. The CDR3 is CASRALQGTFSGNTIYF. The DNA for the CDR3 is TGTGCCAGTCGCGCCTTACAGGGAACCTTCTCTGGAAACACCATATATTTT. This chain links TRBV19 with TRBJ1-3; possible D gene TRBD1, 6 bases. V lost 8 bases to trimming and J lost 0 bases, with 20 bases between them. This CDR3 has 17 residues. Looked up from germline, CDR1 is LNHDA and CDR2 is SQIVND (reference sequence).

This clonotype was counted many times. V gene TRBV27 combines with J gene TRBJ2-5, with D possibly being TRBD1 (5 bases). Between the trimmed V and J ends, which lost 4 bases and 5 bases, there was a span of 14 bases. Germline CDR1 reads MNHEY; CDR2 reads SMNVEV (reference sequence). CDR3 size: 14 residues. The CDR3 DNA is TGTGCCAGCAGTTCCCGGCATGGGGCGGAGACCCAGTACTTC. Its translation is CASSSRHGAETQYF.

This clonotype occurred many times. This chain links TRBV7-9 with TRBJ2-4; D not certain. The ends were cut back, 6 bases at V and 1 base at J, with 13 bases in the middle. The CDR3 totals 15 residues. Germline assignment: CDR1 SEHNR and CDR2 FQNEAQ (reference sequence). CDR3 sequence reads: CASSFLYPAKNIQYF. In DNA form, the CDR3 reads TGTGCCAGCAGTTTCCTATACCCGGCCAAAAACATTCAGTACTTC.